Listed below are T cell receptor beta chains from one sample, sequenced in a study of ipilimumab plus nivolumab after autologous stem cell transplantation. Generated by immunoSEQ multiplex PCR, the TCRdb table keeps only in-frame clones and is missing some. The table has 77,000 or so clones, 75% to 85% seen once. Source: PBMCs, taken in a trial of ipilimumab plus nivolumab as post-transplant consolidation. These receptors all come from a male donor with diffuse large B-cell lymphoma. Both conserved end residues are part of each CDR3. A D gene is named only where the DNA matches it firmly.

D gene	V gene	J gene	CDR3 DNA	CDR3 protein
TRBD2	TRBV7-2	TRBJ2-3	TGTGCCAGCAGCCCCCCGGGGGGTCGAGATACGCAGTATTTT	CASSPPGGRDTQYF
-	TRBV5-1	TRBJ1-1	TGCGCCAGCAGCCCTACAGGGACCACTGAAGCTTTCTTT	CASSPTGTTEAFF
-	TRBV4-2	TRBJ2-2	TGTGCCAGCAGCCAAGAGGGTGGCAGGCGGAACACCGGGGAGCTGTTTTTT	CASSQEGGRRNTGELFF
-	TRBV6-1	TRBJ1-2	TGTGCCATTACGGGGAAAGCTAACTATGGCTACACCTTC	CAITGKANYGYTF
-	TRBV6-6	TRBJ2-2	TGTGCCAGCAGCGCCGGGCAGAACACCGGGGAGCTGTTTTTT	CASSAGQNTGELFF
-	TRBV27	TRBJ2-7	TGTGCCAGCAGTCGATTAGGGTCCTACGAGCAGTACTTC	CASSRLGSYEQYF
TRBD1	TRBV4-3	TRBJ2-5	TGCGCCAGCAGCCAAGACCCGGGACAGGGGGCTGGGACCCAGTACTTC	CASSQDPGQGAGTQYF
TRBD1	TRBV5-1	TRBJ1-1	TGCGCCAGCAGGCCGACAGGGGTGAACACTGAAGCTTTCTTT	CASRPTGVNTEAFF
TRBD2	TRBV4-2	TRBJ2-3	TGTGCCAGCAGCCAGGGCCGAAGCGGGGCGAGCACAGATACGCAGTATTTT	CASSQGRSGASTDTQYF
-	TRBV6-1	TRBJ1-1	TGTGCCAGCAGCACTTTGAACACTGAAGCTTTCTTT	CASSTLNTEAFF